One and the same sample provided the 21 T cell receptor beta chains below, sequenced in a study of CXCR3-negative and CXCR3-positive naive CD8 T cells. The study made its TRB cDNA libraries by 5' RACE, adding UMI labels. TCRdb reanalyzed the 5' RACE reads, giving one entry per CDR3 protein sequence and no DNA. In all, the sample yields 45,000 to 70,000 distinct CDR3 sequences. Sequencing used memory CD8+ T cells from blood. The receptors derive from a human donor in good health. Some clones in this sample may be carry-over from other donors' samples.

The rearrangement links TRBV5-5 to TRBJ2-3. Germline V gene lookup returns CDR1 SGHKS and CDR2 YYEKEE (reference sequence). The CDR3 loop spans 15 amino acids. Here the CDR3 reads CASSFSTPTPDTQYF.

V usage is TRBV9 and J usage is TRBJ2-6. The germline V gene has CDR1 SGDLS and CDR2 YYNGEE. The CDR3 contains 15 residues. CDR3 in amino acids: CASSVGVLGANVLTF.

The rearrangement links TRBV6-2 or TRBV6-3 to TRBJ2-7; absent DNA, TCRdb's TRBD1 call cannot be checked. The CDR3 is 15 amino acids. Looked up from germline, CDR1 is MNHEY and CDR2 is SVGEGT. The CDR3 protein is CASSYSGTGPYEQHF.

The chain recombines TRBV29-1 with TRBJ2-7; the TRBD2 assignment by TCRdb is unverifiable without DNA. Per the germline V gene, CDR1 is SQVTM and CDR2 is ANQGSEA. The CDR3 extends over 15 amino acids. The chain's CDR3 is CSVGSSRVPSYEQYF.

Measured by frequency, this clonotype is medium-sized. The chain is built from TRBV9 and TRBJ2-3; without DNA, the TCRdb call of TRBD1 cannot be checked. CDR1 and CDR2 from the germline V gene are SGDLS and YYNGEE. This CDR3 has 15 residues. The CDR3 sequence: CASSYGDSFTDTQYF. Full variable domain (missing parts from reference TRBV9 and TRBJ2-3): DSGVTQTPKHLITATGQRVTLRCSPRSGDLSVYWYQQSLDQGLQFLIQYYNGEERAKGNILERFSAQQFPDLHSELNLSSLELGDSALYFCASSYGDSFTDTQYFGPGTRLTVL.

The chain links TRBV12-3 or TRBV12-4 to TRBJ1-6. The CDR3 is 15 amino acids. The CDR3 protein is CASSLALGIGSPLHF.

The rearrangement uses TRBV15 and TRBJ1-1. CDR3 size: 16 residues. Germline assignment: CDR1 LNHNV and CDR2 YYDKDF (reference sequence). CDR3 sequence: CATSRDTLGENTEAFF. Drawing the rest from reference TRBV15 and TRBJ1-1, the complete variable domain is DAMVIQNPRYQVTQFGKPVTLSCSQTLNHNVMYWYQQKSSQAPKLLFHYYDKDFNNEADTPDNFQSRRPNTSFCFLDIRSPGLGDTAMYLCATSRDTLGENTEAFFGQGTRLTVV.

The chain couples TRBV4-1 to TRBJ1-1. Germline V gene sequence: CDR1 MGHRA, CDR2 YSYEKL. This CDR3 is built from 12 residues. The CDR3 loop reads CASSQVDTEAFF.

V is TRBV7-6 and J is TRBJ2-5; absent DNA, TCRdb's TRBD1 call cannot be checked. The CDR3 spans 15 residues. The germline V gene has CDR1 SGHVS and CDR2 FNYEAQ. This CDR3 is CASSLADSRQETQYF.

CDR3 loop: CASSTQGYGYTF. The genes are TRBV9 and TRBJ1-2; TCRdb returns TRBD1, unconfirmable since there is no DNA. This CDR3 comprises 12 residues. Per the germline V gene, CDR1 is SGDLS and CDR2 is YYNGEE.

CDR3 protein: CASSEFQLPQHF. V is TRBV25-1 and J is TRBJ1-5. This CDR3 comprises 12 residues. CDR1 and CDR2 from the germline V gene are MGHDK and SYGVNS.

The chain is built from TRBV12-3 or TRBV12-4 and TRBJ2-4; TCRdb lists TRBD1, though no DNA is available to test this call. CDR3 size: 17 residues. The CDR3 is CASSLAGLDRGGNIQYF.

The chain couples TRBV29-1 to TRBJ2-7; TCRdb's D gene call, TRBD1, goes unchecked for lack of DNA. The CDR3 extends over 14 amino acids. CDR1 SQVTM and CDR2 ANQGSEA come from the germline V gene. The CDR3 is CSVEDPRGRPEQYF.

This chain links TRBV19 with TRBJ2-1; TCRdb's D gene call, TRBD1, goes unchecked for lack of DNA. This CDR3 region has 16 residues. Germline V CDR1 and CDR2: LNHDA, SQIVND (reference sequence). The CDR3 spells CASTHHGGGSYNEQFF.

The rearrangement uses TRBV7-9 and TRBJ2-7; the D call from TCRdb, TRBD2, cannot be confirmed without DNA. Germline V gene data show CDR1 as SEHNR and CDR2 as FQNEAQ (reference sequence). The CDR3 loop spans 17 amino acids. CDR3 region: CASSLQTSGVAAYEQYF.

The chain recombines TRBV29-1 with TRBJ2-1. Germline assignment: CDR1 SQVTM and CDR2 ANQGSEA. The CDR3 extends over 14 amino acids. The CDR3 region is CSVSDGTSYNEQFF.

The chain combines TRBV7-9 with TRBJ2-3; there is no DNA to check the TCRdb D call of TRBD2. The germline V gene encodes CDR1 SEHNR and CDR2 FQNEAQ (reference sequence). The CDR3 is 17 amino acids. The chain's CDR3 is CASSSPPSGTRTDTQYF.

The chain joins TRBV5-1 to TRBJ2-1; TCRdb outputs TRBD2, but without DNA this stays unchecked. The CDR3 spans 15 residues. Germline assignment: CDR1 SGHRS and CDR2 YFSETQ. The CDR3 reads CASSLALAGGPWQFF.

The chain employs TRBV14 and TRBJ1-3; TCRdb lists TRBD1, though no DNA is available to test this call. This CDR3 contains 16 residues. Germline V gene lookup returns CDR1 SGHDN and CDR2 FVKESK. CDR3 protein: CASSQEKGDSGNTIYF. The variable domain in full, with the rest retrieved from reference TRBV14 and TRBJ1-3, is EAGVTQFPSHSVIEKGQTVTLRCDPISGHDNLYWYRRVMGKEIKFLLHFVKESKQDESGMPNNRFLAERTGGTYSTLKVQPAELEDSGVYFCASSQEKGDSGNTIYFGEGSWLTVV.

This chain joins TRBV28 and TRBJ2-2; the D call of TRBD1 rests on TCRdb alone, since no DNA is present to check it. The germline V gene has CDR1 MDHEN and CDR2 SYDVKM. The CDR3 is made up of 16 amino acids. The CDR3 spells CASSPQGALGTGELFF.

The chain uses TRBV15 and TRBJ2-1; TCRdb's D call of TRBD2 is untestable without DNA. From germline, CDR1 is LNHNV and CDR2 YYDKDF (reference sequence). The CDR3 contains 16 residues. The CDR3 region is CATSESGRGATTEQFF.